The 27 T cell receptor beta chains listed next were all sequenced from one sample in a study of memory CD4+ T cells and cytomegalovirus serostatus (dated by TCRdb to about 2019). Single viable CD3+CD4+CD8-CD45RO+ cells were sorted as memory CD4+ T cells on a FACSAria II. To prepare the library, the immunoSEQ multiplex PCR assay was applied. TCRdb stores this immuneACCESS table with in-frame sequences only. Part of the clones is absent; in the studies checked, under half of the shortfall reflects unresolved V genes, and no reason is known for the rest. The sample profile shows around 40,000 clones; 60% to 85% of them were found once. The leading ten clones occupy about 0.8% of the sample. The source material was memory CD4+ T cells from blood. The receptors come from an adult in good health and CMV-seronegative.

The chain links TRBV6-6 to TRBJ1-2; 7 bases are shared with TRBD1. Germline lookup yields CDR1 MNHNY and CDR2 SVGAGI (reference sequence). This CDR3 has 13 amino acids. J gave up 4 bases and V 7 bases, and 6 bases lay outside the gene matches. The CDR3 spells CASMAGGGYGYTF. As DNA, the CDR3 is TGTGCCAGCATGGCAGGGGGAGGCTATGGCTACACCTTC.

The CDR3 nucleotides are TGTGCCAGCAGCTCTAACAAGGACACTGAAGCTTTCTTT. It specifies CASSSNKDTEAFF. The J gene is TRBJ1-1, the V gene TRBV7-9; D is undetermined. In germline, CDR1 is SEHNR, CDR2 FQNEAQ (reference sequence). This CDR3 contains 13 residues. V was shortened by 4 bases and J by 3 bases, with 9 bases between the two germline ends.

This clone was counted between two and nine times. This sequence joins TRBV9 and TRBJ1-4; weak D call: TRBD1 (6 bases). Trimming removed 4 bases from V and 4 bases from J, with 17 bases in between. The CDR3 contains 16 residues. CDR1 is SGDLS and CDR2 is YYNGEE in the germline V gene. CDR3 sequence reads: CASSPREGGLNEKLFF. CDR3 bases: TGTGCCAGCAGCCCCCGCGAGGGGGGACTTAATGAAAAACTGTTTTTT.

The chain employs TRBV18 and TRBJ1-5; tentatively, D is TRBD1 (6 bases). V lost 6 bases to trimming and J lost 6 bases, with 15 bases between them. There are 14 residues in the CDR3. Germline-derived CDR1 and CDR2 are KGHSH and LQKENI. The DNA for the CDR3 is TGTGCCAGCTCCGCTACGGGGGGCACTCAGCCCCAGCATTTT. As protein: CASSATGGTQPQHF.

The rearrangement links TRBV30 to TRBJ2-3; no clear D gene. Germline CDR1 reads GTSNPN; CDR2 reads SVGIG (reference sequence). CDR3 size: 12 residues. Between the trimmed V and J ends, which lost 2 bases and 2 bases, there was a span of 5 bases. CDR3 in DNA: TGTGCCTGGAGTTTAACCACAGATACGCAGTATTTT. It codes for CAWSLTTDTQYF.

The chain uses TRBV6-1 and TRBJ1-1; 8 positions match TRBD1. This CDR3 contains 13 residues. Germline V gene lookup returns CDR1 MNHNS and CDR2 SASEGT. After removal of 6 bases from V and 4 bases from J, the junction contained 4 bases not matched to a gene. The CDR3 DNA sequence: TGTGCCAGCAGAAAAGGACAGGGCACTGAAGCTTTCTTT. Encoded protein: CASRKGQGTEAFF.

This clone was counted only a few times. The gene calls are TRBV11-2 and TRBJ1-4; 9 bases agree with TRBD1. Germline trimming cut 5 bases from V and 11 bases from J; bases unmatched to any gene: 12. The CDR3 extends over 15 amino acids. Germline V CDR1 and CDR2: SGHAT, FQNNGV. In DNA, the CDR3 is TGTGCCAGCAGCGTGACAGGGGGGTTAATGAGTAAACTGTTTTTT. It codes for CASSVTGGLMSKLFF.

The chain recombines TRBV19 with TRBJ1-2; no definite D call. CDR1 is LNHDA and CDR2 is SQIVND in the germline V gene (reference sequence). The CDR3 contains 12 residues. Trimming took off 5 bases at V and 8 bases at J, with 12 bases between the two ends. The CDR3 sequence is CASSSPLLGYTF. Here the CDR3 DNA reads TGTGCCAGTAGTTCGCCATTATTGGGCTACACCTTC. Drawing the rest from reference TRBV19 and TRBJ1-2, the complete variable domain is DGGITQSPKYLFRKEGQNVTLSCEQNLNHDAMYWYRQDPGQGLRLIYYSQIVNDFQKGDIAEGYSVSREKKESFPLTVTSAQKNPTAFYLCASSSPLLGYTFGSGTRLTVV.

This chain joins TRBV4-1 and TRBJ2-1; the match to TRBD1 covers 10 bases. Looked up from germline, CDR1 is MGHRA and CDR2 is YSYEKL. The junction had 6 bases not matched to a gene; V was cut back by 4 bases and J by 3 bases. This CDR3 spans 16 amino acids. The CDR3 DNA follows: TGCGCCAGCAGCCCCCAGGACAGGGGGAACTACAATGAGCAGTTCTTC. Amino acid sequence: CASSPQDRGNYNEQFF.

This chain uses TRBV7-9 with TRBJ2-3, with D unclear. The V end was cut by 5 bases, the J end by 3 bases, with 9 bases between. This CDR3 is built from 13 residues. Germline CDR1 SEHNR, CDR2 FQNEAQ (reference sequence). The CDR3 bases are TGTGCCAGCAGCCATTGGACGACAGATACGCAGTATTTT. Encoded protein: CASSHWTTDTQYF.

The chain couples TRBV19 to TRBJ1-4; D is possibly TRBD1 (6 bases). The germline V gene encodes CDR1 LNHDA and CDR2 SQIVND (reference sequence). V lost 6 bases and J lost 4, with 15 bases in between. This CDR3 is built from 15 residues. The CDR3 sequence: CASSPRGHLNEKLFF. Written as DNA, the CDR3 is TGTGCCAGTAGCCCAAGGGGACACCTTAATGAAAAACTGTTTTTT.

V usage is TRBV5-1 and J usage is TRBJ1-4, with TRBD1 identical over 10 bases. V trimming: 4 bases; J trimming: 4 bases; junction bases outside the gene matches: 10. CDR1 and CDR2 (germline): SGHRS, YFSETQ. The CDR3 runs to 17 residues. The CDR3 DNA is TGCGCCAGCAGCACCGGGCGGGACAGGGGATATAATGAAAAACTGTTTTTT. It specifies CASSTGRDRGYNEKLFF.

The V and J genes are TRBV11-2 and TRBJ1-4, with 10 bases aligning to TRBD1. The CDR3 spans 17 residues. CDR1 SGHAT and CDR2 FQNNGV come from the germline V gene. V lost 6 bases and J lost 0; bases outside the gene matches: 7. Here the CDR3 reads CASRRTGGIATNEKLFF. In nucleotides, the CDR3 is TGTGCCAGCAGAAGGACAGGGGGGATTGCAACTAATGAAAAACTGTTTTTT.

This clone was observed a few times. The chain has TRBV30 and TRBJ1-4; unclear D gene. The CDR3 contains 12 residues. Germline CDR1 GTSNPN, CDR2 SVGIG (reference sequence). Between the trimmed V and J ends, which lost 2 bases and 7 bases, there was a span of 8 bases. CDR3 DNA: TGTGCCTGGAGTATGTCTAGTGAAAAACTGTTTTTT. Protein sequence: CAWSMSSEKLFF.

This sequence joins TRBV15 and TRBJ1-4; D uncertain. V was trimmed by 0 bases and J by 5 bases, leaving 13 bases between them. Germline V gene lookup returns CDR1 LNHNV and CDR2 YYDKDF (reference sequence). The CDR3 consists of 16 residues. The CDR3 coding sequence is TGTGCCACCAGCAGAGATGAGCCCGGGCGGAATGAAAAACTGTTTTTT. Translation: CATSRDEPGRNEKLFF. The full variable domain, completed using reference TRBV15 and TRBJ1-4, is DAMVIQNPRYQVTQFGKPVTLSCSQTLNHNVMYWYQQKSSQAPKLLFHYYDKDFNNEADTPDNFQSRRPNTSFCFLDIRSPGLGDTAMYLCATSRDEPGRNEKLFFGSGTQLSVL.

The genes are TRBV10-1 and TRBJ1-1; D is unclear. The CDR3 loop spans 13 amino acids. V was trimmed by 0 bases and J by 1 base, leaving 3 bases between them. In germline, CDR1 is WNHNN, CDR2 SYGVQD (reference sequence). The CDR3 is CASSESWNTEAFF. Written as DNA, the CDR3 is TGCGCCAGCAGTGAGTCCTGGAACACTGAAGCTTTCTTT.

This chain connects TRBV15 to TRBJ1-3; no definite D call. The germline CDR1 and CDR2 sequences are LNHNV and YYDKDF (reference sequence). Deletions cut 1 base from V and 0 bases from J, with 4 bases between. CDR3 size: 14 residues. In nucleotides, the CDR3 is TGTGCCACCAGCAGAGGGGCCTCTGGAAACACCATATATTTT. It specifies CATSRGASGNTIYF.

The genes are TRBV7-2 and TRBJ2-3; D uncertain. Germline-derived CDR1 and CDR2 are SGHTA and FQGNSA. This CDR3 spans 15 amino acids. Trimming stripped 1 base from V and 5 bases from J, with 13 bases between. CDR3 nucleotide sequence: TGTGCCAGCAGCTTAGACGCCCGGGCTGGAGATACGCAGTATTTT. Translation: CASSLDARAGDTQYF.

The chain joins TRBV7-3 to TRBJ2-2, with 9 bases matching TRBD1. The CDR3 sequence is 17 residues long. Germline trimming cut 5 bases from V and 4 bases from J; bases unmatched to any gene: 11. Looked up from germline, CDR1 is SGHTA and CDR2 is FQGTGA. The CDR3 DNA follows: TGTGCCAGCAGCCCTGGGACAGGGACCGGGGGCACCGGGGAGCTGTTTTTT. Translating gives CASSPGTGTGGTGELFF.

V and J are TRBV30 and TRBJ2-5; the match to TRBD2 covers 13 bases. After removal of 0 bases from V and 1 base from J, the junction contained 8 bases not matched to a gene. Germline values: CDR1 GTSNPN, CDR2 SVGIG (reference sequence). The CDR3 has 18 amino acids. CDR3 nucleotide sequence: TGTGCCTGGAGTGTACTGGGACTAGCGGGGACAAGCCAAGAGACCCAGTACTTC. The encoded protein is CAWSVLGLAGTSQETQYF. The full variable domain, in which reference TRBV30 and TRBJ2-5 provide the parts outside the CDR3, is SQTIHQWPATLVQPVGSPLSLECTVEGTSNPNLYWYRQAAGRGLQLLFYSVGIGQISSEVPQNLSASRPQDRQFILSSKKLLLSDSGFYLCAWSVLGLAGTSQETQYFGPGTRLLVL.

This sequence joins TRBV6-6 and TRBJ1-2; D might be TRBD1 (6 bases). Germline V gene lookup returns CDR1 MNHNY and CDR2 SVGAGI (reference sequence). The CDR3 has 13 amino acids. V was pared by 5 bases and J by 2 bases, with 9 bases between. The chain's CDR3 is CASSPTGNYGYTF. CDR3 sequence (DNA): TGTGCCAGCAGTCCGACAGGAAACTATGGCTACACCTTC.

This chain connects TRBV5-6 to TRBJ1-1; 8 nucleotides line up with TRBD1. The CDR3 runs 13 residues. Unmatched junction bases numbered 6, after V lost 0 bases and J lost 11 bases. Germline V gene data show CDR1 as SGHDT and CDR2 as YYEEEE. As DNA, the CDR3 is TGTGCCAGCAGCTTGGGCCCGGGACAGGCGGCTTTCTTT. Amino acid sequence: CASSLGPGQAAFF.

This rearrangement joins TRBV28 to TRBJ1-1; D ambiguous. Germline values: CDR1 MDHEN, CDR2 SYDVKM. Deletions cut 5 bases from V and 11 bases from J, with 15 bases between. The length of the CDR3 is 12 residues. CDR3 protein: CASSLDRTVAFF. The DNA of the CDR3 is TGTGCCAGCAGTCTCGACCGGACGGTGGCTTTCTTT.

CDR3 DNA sequence: TGTGCCAGCAGCTTAGAGGTCAGAAACACTGAAGCTTTCTTT. Protein product: CASSLEVRNTEAFF. The chain is built from TRBV11-2 and TRBJ1-1; the D is unclear. Trimming pared 0 bases from V and 2 bases from J, leaving 7 bases between. There are 14 residues in the CDR3. Germline CDR1 and CDR2: SGHAT and FQNNGV.

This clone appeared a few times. In DNA form, the CDR3 reads TGTGCCAGTAGTAGGGGGGGAAATAAAGAGACCCAGTACTTC. Translated: CASSRGGNKETQYF. This rearrangement joins TRBV19 to TRBJ2-5, with TRBD2 matching 7 bases. The CDR3 sequence is 14 residues long. CDR1 and CDR2 from the germline V gene are LNHDA and SQIVND (reference sequence). The J segment lost 3 bases and the V segment lost 4 bases, leaving 5 bases of the junction unmatched.

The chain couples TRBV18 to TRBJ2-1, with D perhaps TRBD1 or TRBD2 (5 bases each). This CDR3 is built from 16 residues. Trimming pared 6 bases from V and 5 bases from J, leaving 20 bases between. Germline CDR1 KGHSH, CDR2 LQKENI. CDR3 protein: CASSQFTGTLDNEQFF. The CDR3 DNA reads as TGTGCCAGCTCCCAATTCACCGGGACGCTGGACAATGAGCAGTTCTTC. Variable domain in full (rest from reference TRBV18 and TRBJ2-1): NAGVMQNPRHLVRRRGQEARLRCSPMKGHSHVYWYRQLPEEGLKFMVYLQKENIIDESGMPKERFSAEFPKEGPSILRIQQVVRGDSAAYFCASSQFTGTLDNEQFFGPGTRLTVL.

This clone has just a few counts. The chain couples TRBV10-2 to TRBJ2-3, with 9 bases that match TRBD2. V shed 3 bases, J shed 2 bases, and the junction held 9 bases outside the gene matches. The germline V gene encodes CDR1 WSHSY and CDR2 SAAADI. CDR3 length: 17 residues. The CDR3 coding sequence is TGCGCCAGCAGTGATTACCCGACTAGCGGTTACACAGATACGCAGTATTTT. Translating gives CASSDYPTSGYTDTQYF.